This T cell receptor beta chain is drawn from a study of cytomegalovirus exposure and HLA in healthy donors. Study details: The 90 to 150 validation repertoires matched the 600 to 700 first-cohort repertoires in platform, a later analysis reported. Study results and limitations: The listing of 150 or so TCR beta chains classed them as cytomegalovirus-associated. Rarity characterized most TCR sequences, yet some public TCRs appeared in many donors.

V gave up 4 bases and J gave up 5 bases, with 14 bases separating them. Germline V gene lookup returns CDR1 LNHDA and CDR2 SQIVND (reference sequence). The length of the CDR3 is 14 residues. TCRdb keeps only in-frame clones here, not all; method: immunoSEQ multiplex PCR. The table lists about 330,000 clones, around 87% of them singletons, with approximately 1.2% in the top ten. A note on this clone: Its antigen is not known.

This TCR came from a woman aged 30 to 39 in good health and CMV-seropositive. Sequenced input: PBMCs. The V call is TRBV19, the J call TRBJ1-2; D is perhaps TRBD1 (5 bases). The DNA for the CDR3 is TGTGCCAGTAGTACGGCGCAGGGTTGGTATGGCTACACCTTC. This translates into CASSTAQGWYGYTF.